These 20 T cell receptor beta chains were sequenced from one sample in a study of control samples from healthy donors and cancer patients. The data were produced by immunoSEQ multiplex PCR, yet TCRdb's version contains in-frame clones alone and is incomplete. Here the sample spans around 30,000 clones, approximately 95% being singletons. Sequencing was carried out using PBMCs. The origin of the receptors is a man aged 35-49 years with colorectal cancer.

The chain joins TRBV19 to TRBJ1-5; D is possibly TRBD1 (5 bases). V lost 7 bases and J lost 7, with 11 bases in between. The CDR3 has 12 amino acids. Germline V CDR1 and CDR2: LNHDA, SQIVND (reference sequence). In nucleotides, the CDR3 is TGTGCCAGTAATCATGAGGGGCAGCCCCAGCATTTT. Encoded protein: CASNHEGQPQHF.

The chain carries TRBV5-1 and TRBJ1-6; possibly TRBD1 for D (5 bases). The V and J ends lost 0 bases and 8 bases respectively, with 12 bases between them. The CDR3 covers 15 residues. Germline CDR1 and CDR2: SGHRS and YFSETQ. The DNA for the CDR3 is TGCGCCAGCAGCTTGGGTTCTCCGGGGGATTCACCCCTCCACTTT. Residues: CASSLGSPGDSPLHF.

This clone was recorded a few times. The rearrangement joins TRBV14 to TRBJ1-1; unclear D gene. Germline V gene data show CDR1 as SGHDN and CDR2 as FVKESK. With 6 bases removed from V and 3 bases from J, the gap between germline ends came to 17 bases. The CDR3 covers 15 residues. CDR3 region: CASRVQSLGDTEAFF. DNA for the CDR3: TGTGCCAGCAGGGTACAGTCCCTGGGAGACACTGAAGCTTTCTTT.

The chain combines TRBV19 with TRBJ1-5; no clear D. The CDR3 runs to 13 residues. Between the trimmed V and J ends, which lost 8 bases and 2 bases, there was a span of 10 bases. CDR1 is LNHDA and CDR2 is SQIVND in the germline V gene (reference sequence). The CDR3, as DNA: TGTGCCAGTCAGTGGTCCCGCAATCAGCCCCAGCATTTT. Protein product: CASQWSRNQPQHF. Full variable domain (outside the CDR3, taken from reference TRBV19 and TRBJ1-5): DGGITQSPKYLFRKEGQNVTLSCEQNLNHDAMYWYRQDPGQGLRLIYYSQIVNDFQKGDIAEGYSVSREKKESFPLTVTSAQKNPTAFYLCASQWSRNQPQHFGDGTRLSIL.

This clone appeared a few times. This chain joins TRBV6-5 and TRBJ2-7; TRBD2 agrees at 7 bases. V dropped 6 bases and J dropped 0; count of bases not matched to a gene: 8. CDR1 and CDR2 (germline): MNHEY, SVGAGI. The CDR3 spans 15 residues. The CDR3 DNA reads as TGTGCCAGCAGCTGGGGGGGACTAACCTCCTACGAGCAGTACTTC. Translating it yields CASSWGGLTSYEQYF.

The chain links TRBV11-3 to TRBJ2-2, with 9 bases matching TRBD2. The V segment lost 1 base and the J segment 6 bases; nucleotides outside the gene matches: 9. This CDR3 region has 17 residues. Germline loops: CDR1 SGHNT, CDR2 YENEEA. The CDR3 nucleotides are TGTGCCAGCAGCTTAGTTGCTGGCGGGGGGGCCCCCGGGGAGCTGTTTTTT. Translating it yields CASSLVAGGGAPGELFF.

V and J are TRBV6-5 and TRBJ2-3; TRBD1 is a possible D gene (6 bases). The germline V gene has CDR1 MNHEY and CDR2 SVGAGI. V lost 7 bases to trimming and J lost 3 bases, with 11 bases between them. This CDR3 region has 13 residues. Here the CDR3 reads CASNRQGTDTQYF. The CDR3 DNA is TGTGCCAGCAACCGGCAGGGGACAGATACGCAGTATTTT.

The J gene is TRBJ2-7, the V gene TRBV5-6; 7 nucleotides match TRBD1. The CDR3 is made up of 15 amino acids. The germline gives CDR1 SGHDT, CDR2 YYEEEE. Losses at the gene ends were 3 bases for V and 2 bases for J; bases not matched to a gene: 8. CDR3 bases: TGTGCCAGCAGCTCCGACAGGGAAGGGCCCTACGAGCAGTACTTC. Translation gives CASSSDREGPYEQYF.

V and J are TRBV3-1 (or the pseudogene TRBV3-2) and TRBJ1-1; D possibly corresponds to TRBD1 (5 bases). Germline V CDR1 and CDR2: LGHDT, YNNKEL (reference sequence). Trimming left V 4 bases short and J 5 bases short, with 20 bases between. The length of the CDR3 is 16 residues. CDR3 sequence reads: CASSRTSSQRGTEAFF. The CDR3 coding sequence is TGTGCCAGCAGCCGGACGTCCTCACAGCGGGGGACTGAAGCTTTCTTT.

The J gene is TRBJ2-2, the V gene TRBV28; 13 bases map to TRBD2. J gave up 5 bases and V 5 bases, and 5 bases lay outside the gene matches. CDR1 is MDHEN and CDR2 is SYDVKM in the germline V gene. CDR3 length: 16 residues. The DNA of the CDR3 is TGTGCCAGCAGTCTGCGGACTAGCGGGGGTACCGGGGAGCTGTTTTTT. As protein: CASSLRTSGGTGELFF.

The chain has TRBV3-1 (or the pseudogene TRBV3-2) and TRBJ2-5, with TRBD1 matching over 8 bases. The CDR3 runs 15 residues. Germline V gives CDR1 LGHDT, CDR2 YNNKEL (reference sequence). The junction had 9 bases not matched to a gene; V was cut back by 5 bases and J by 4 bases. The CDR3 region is CASSYRTGWGETQYF. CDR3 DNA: TGTGCCAGCAGCTACAGGACAGGGTGGGGAGAGACCCAGTACTTC.

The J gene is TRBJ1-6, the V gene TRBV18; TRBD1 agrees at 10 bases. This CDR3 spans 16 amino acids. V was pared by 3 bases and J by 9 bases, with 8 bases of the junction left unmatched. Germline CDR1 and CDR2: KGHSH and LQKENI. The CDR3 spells CASSPDGTGVRSPLHF. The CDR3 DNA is TGTGCCAGCTCACCCGACGGGACAGGGGTACGTTCACCCCTCCACTTT.

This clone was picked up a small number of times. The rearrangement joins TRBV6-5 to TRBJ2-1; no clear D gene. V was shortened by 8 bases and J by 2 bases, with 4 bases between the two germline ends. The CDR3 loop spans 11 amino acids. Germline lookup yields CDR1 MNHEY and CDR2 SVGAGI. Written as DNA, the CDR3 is TGTGCCAGCCAGGCCTACAATGAGCAGTTCTTC. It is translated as CASQAYNEQFF.

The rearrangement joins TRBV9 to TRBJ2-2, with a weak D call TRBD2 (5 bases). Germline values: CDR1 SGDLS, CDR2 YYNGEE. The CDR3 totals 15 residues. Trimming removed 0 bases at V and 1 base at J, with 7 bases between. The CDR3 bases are TGTGCCAGCAGCGTAGAAGGGAGGAACACCGGGGAGCTGTTTTTT. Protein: CASSVEGRNTGELFF.

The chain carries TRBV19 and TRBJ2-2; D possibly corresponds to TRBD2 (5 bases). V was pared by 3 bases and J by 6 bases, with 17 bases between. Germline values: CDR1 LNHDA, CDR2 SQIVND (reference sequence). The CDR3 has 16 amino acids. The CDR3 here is CASSIEGRGLSGELFF. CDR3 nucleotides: TGTGCCAGTAGTATCGAGGGTAGAGGATTGTCCGGGGAGCTGTTTTTT.

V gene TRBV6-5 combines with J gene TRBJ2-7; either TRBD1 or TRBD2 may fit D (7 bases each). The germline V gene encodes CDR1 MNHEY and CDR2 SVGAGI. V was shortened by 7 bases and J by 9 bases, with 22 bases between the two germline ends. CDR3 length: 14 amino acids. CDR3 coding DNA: TGTGCCAGCACCTCTCCCGGGGCAGGGGGGGGGCAGTACTTC. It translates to CASTSPGAGGGQYF.

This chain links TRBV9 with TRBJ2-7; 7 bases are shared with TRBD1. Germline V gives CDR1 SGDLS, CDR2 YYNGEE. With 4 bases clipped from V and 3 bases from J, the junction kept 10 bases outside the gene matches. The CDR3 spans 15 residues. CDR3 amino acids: CASSYTGTENYEQYF. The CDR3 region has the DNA TGTGCCAGCAGCTACACCGGGACAGAAAACTACGAGCAGTACTTC.

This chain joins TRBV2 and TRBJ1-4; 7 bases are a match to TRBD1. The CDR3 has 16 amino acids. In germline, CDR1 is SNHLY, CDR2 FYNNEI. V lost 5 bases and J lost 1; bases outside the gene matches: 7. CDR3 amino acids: CASSLHPGGTNEKLFF. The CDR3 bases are TGTGCCAGCAGTTTACACCCAGGGGGAACTAATGAAAAACTGTTTTTT.

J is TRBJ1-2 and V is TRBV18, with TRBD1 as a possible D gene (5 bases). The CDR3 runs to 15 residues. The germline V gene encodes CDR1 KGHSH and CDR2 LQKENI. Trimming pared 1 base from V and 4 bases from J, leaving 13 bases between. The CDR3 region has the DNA TGTGCCAGCTCACCACTCGATGGGGGAGTCTATGGCTACACCTTC. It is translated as CASSPLDGGVYGYTF.

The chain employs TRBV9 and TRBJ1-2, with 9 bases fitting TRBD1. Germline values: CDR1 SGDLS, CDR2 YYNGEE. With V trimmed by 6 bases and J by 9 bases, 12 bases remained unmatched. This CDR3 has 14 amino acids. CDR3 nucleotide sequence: TGTGCCAGCACCCCTTGGGACAGGGATCATCGCTACACCTTC. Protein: CASTPWDRDHRYTF.